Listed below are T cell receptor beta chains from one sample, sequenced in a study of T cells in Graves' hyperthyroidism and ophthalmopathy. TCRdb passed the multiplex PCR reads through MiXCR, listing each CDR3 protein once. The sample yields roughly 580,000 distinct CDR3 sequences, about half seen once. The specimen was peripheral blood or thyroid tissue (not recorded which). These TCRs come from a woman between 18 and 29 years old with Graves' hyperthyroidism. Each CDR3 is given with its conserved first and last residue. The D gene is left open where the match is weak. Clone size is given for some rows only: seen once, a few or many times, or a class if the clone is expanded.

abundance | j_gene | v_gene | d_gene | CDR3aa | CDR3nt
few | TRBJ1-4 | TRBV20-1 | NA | CSASEGAQEKLFF | TGCAGTGCTAGCGAGGGCGCGCAAGAAAAACTGTTTTTT
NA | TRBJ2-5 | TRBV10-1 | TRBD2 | CASSEKPGLLQETQYF | TGCGCCAGCAGTGAAAAACCGGGACTACTCCAAGAGACCCAGTACTTC
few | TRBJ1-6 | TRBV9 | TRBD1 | CASSPWIRDRGDSPLHF | TGTGCCAGCAGCCCTTGGATCCGGGACAGGGGTGATTCACCCCTCCACTTT
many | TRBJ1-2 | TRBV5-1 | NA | CASSRAGDGYTF | TGCGCCAGCAGCAGAGCGGGAGATGGCTACACCTTC
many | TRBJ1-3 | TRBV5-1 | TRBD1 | CASSLAGGTDLGNTIYF | TGCGCCAGCAGCTTGGCCGGGGGGACAGACCTTGGAAACACCATATATTTT
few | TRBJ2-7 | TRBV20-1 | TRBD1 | CSALGGDRGTYEQYF | TGCAGTGCTCTAGGCGGGGACAGGGGCACCTACGAGCAGTACTTC
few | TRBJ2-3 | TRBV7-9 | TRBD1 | CASSRSAGQGYTQYF | TGTGCCAGCAGCCGTAGCGCGGGACAGGGCTATACGCAGTATTTT
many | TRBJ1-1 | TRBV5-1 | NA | CASSPGSRPEAFF | TGCGCCAGCAGCCCAGGAAGTCGGCCTGAAGCTTTCTTT
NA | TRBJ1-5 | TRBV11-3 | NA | CASSQDKTGLDQPQHF | TGTGCCAGCAGCCAAGATAAGACAGGCCTCGATCAGCCCCAGCATTTT
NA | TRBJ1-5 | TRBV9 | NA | CTSSPSGSGNQPQHF | TGTACCAGCAGCCCATCCGGGAGCGGCAATCAGCCCCAGCATTTT